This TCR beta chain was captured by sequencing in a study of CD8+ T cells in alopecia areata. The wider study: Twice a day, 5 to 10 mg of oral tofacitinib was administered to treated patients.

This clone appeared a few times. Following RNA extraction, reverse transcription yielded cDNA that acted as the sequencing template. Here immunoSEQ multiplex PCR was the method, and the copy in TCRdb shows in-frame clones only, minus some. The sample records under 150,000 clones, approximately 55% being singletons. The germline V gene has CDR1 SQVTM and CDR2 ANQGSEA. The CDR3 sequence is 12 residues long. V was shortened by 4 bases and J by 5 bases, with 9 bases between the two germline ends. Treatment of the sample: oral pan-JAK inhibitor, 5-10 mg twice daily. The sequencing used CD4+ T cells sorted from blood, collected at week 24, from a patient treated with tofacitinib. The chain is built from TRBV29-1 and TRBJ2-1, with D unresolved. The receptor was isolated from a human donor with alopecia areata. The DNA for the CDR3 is TGCAGCGTTGGACCTGGGGACAATGAGCAGTTCTTC. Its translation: CSVGPGDNEQFF.